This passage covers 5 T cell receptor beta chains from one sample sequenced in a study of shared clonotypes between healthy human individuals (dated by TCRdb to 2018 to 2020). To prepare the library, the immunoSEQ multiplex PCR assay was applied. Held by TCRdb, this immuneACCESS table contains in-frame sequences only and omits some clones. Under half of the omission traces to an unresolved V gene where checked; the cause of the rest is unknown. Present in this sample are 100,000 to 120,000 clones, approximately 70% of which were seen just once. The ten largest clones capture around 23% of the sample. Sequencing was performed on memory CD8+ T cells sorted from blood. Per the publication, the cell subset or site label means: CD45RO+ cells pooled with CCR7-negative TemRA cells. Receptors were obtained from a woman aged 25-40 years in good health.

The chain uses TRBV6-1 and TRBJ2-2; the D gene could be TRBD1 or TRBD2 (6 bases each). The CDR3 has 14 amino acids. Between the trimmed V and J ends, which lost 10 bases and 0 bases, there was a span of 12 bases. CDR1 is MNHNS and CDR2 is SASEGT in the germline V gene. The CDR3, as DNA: TGTGCCACCAAGGGGGGTTCGAACACCGGGGAGCTGTTTTTT. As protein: CATKGGSNTGELFF.

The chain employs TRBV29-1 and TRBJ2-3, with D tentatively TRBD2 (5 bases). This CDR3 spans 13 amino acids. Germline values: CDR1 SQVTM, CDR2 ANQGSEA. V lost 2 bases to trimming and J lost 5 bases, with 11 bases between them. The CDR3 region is CSVEPAERDTQYF. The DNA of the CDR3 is TGCAGCGTTGAACCAGCGGAGAGAGATACGCAGTATTTT.

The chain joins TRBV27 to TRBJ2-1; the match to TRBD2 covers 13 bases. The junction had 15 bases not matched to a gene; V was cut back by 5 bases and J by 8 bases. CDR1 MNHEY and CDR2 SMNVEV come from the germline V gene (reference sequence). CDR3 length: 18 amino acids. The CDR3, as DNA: TGTGCCAGCAGTCCCATCGGACTAGCGGGAGTTTTATTCGATGAGCAGTTCTTC. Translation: CASSPIGLAGVLFDEQFF.

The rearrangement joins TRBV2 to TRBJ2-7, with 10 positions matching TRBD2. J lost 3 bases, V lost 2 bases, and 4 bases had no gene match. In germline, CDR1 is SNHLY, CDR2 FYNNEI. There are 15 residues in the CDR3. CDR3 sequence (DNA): TGTGCCAGCAGTGAAAACAGCGGGAGGGTCTACGAGCAGTACTTC. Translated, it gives CASSENSGRVYEQYF.

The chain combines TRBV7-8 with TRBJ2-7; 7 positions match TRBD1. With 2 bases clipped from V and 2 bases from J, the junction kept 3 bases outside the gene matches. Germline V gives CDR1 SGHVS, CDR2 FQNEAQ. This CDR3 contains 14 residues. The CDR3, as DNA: TGTGCCAGCAGCTTACCGGGACAGACCTACGAGCAGTACTTC. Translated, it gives CASSLPGQTYEQYF. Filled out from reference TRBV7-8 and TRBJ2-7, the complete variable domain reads GAGVSQSPRYKVAKRGQDVALRCDPISGHVSLFWYQQALGQGPEFLTYFQNEAQLDKSGLPSDRFFAERPEGSVSTLKIQRTQQEDSAVYLCASSLPGQTYEQYFGPGTRLTVT.